These T cell receptor beta chains were read from a single sample in a study of CD8 T cells in Susac syndrome. TCRdb fed the immunoSEQ multiplex PCR reads into MiXCR, producing one record per CDR3 protein. Of some 100,000 distinct CDR3 sequences listed, more than 85% are singletons. Material for sequencing was CD4+ T cells from PBMCs. Source of these receptors: a human donor with multiple sclerosis. CDR3s include the opening cysteine and the closing phenylalanine or tryptophan. D genes are given only for firm matches. Clone size appears in some rows only: once, few, many, or a class for an expanded clone.

D gene | J gene | V gene | clone size | CDR3 DNA | CDR3 protein
TRBD1 | TRBJ1-2 | TRBV19 | . | TGTGCCAGTAGTCCCGCGGGACAGCCCTCTTATGGCTACACCTTC | CASSPAGQPSYGYTF
. | TRBJ2-5 | TRBV19 | once | TGTGCCAGTAGCCGCGGACAGAAACAAGAGACCCAGTACTTC | CASSRGQKQETQYF
. | TRBJ2-3 | TRBV11-2 | . | TGTGCCAGCAGCTTGCAGGGTAGGACGCAGTATTTT | CASSLQGRTQYF
TRBD2 | TRBJ2-5 | TRBV28 | . | TGTGCCAGCAGTTCCTCGGGCGCGGGGGTCCAAGAGACCCAGTACTTC | CASSSSGAGVQETQYF
. | TRBJ1-5 | TRBV28 | . | TGTGCCAGCAGTTTAACTCAGCCCCAGCATTTT | CASSLTQPQHF
. | TRBJ2-4 | TRBV10-3 | . | TGTGCCATCAGTGATACTGAGAGTCGGGCCAAAAACATTCAGTACTTC | CAISDTESRAKNIQYF
TRBD2 | TRBJ2-7 | TRBV5-6 | . | TGTGCCAGCAGCTGGAGCGGGGAATCCTACGAGCAGTACTTC | CASSWSGESYEQYF
. | TRBJ2-7 | TRBV27 | . | TGTGCCAGCAGTGTTCAAACAGGGCACTCCTACGAGCAGTACTTC | CASSVQTGHSYEQYF
. | TRBJ2-5 | TRBV7-9 | . | TGTGCCAGCAGCACGGAGGAGACCCAGTACTTC | CASSTEETQYF
TRBD1 | TRBJ1-6 | TRBV12-3/TRBV12-4 | once | TGTGCCAGCAGTGCCCCAGGGGGTTCGAATTCACCCCTCCACTTT | CASSAPGGSNSPLHF
TRBD1 | TRBJ1-5 | TRBV28 | . | TGTGCCAGCAGCTCTGGACAGGGTAATCAGCCCCAGCATTTT | CASSSGQGNQPQHF